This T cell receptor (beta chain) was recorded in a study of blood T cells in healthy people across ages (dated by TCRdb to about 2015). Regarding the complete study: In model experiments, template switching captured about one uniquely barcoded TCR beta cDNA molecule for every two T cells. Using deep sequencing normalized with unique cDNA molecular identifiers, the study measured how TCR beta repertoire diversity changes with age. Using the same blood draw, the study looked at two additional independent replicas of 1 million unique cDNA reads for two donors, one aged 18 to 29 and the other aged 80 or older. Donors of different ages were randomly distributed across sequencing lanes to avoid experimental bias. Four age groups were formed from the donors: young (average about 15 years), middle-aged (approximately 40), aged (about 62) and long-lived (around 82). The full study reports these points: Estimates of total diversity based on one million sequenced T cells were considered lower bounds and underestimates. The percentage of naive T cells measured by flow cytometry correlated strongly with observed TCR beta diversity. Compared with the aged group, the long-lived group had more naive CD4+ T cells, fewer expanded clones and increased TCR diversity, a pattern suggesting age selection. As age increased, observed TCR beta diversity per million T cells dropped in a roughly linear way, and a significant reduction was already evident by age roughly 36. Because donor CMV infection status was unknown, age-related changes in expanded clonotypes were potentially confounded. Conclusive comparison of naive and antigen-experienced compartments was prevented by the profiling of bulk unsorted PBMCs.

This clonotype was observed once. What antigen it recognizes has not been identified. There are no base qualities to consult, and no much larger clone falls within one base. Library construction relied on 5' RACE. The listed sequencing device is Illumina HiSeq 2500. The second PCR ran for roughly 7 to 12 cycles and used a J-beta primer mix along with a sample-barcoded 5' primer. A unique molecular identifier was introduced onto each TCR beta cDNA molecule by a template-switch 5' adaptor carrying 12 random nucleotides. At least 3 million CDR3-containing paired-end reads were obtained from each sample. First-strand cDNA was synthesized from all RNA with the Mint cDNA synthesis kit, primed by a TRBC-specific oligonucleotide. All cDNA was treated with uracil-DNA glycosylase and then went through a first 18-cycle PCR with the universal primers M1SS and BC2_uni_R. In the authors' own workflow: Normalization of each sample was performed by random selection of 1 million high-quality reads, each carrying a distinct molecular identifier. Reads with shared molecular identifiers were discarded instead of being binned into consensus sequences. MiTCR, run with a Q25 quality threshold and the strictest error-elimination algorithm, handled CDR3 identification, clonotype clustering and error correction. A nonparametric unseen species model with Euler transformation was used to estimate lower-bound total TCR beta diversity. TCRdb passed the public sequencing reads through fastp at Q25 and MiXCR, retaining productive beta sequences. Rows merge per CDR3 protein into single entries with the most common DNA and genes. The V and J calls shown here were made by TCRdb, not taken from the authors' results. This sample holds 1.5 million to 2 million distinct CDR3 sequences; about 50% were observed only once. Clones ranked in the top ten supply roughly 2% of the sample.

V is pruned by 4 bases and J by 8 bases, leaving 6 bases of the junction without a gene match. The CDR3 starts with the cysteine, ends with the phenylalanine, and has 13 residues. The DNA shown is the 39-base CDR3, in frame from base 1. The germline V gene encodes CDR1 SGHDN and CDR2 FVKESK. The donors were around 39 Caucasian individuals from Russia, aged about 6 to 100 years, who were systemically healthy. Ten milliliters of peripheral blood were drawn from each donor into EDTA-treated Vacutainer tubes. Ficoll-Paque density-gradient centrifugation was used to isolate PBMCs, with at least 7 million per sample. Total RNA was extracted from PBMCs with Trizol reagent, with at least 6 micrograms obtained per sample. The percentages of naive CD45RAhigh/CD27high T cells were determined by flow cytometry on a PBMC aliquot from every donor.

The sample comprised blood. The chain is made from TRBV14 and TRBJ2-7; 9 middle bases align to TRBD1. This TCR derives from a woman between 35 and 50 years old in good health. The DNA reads TGTGCCAGCAGCCCGGGACAGGGAAGTCAGCAGTACTTC. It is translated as CASSPGQGSQQYF. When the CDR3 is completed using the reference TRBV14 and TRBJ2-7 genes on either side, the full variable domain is EAGVTQFPSHSVIEKGQTVTLRCDPISGHDNLYWYRRVMGKEIKFLLHFVKESKQDESGMPNNRFLAERTGGTYSTLKVQPAELEDSGVYFCASSPGQGSQQYFGPGTRLTVT.